Shown below are 31 T cell receptor beta chains from a single sample sequenced in a study of blood T cell repertoires in COVID-19. The protocol was immunoSEQ multiplex PCR, while the TCRdb copy is restricted to in-frame clones and leaves out a portion. This table has around 300,000 clones, approximately 90% appearing once. Sequences were obtained from peripheral blood. These receptors originate from a woman in her fifties or sixties with COVID-19, enrolled during active disease.

This clone was seen a single time. The V and J genes are TRBV11-3 and TRBJ1-1; 7 nucleotides match TRBD1. The junction had 6 bases not matched to a gene; V was cut back by 4 bases and J by 7 bases. The germline CDR1 and CDR2 sequences are SGHNT and YENEEA. CDR3 length: 13 residues. The DNA for the CDR3 is TGTGCCAGCAGCTCGACAGGGCGGGGTGAAGCTTTCTTT. Translation: CASSSTGRGEAFF.

This chain connects TRBV7-9 to TRBJ2-7; TRBD2 agrees at 13 bases. The junction had 3 bases not matched to a gene; V was cut back by 4 bases and J by 0 bases. CDR1 SEHNR and CDR2 FQNEAQ come from the germline V gene (reference sequence). CDR3 length equals 16 residues. The CDR3 spells CASSSWTSGSSYEQYF. Here the CDR3 DNA reads TGTGCCAGCAGCTCTTGGACTAGCGGGAGCTCCTACGAGCAGTACTTC.

The V and J genes are TRBV28 and TRBJ2-7; the match to TRBD2 covers 7 bases. Germline CDR1 MDHEN, CDR2 SYDVKM. This CDR3 contains 14 residues. The CDR3 loop is CATTLAGGSYEQYF. The CDR3 DNA sequence: TGTGCAACCACTTTAGCGGGTGGGTCCTACGAGCAGTACTTC.

The chain uses TRBV5-1 and TRBJ2-5; 7 bases line up with TRBD2. The CDR3 covers 13 residues. V lost 0 bases, J lost 5 bases, and 1 base stayed unmatched. From germline, CDR1 is SGHRS and CDR2 YFSETQ. CDR3 sequence (DNA): TGCGCCAGCAGCTTGGTGGGGGGGGAGACCCAGTACTTC. The encoded protein is CASSLVGGETQYF.

This clone was detected only once. The chain is built from TRBV7-2 and TRBJ1-2; 7 bases are a match to TRBD1. Germline trimming cut 5 bases from V and 4 bases from J; bases unmatched to any gene: 7. The germline V gene has CDR1 SGHTA and CDR2 FQGNSA. The CDR3 contains 14 residues. The CDR3 here is CASSRRQGPYGYTF. As DNA, the CDR3 is TGTGCCAGCAGCCGGCGACAGGGACCCTATGGCTACACCTTC.

V usage is TRBV4-1 and J usage is TRBJ2-3, with TRBD2 as a possible D gene (5 bases). The V end was cut by 4 bases, the J end by 4 bases, with 12 bases between. The CDR3 runs to 14 residues. Germline V gene sequence: CDR1 MGHRA, CDR2 YSYEKL. This chain's CDR3 is CASSLNTGSDTQYF. The CDR3 DNA is TGCGCCAGCAGCCTAAATACGGGATCAGATACGCAGTATTTT.

This rearrangement joins TRBV24-1 to TRBJ2-7; perhaps TRBD2 as D (6 bases). The CDR3 has 13 residues. Germline V gene lookup returns CDR1 KGHDR and CDR2 SFDVKD. Trimming took off 8 bases at V and 5 bases at J, with 15 bases between the two ends. CDR3 sequence: CATTGGSGHEQYF. The CDR3 nucleotides are TGTGCCACCACCGGGGGATCCGGGCACGAGCAGTACTTC.

The V and J genes are TRBV5-4 and TRBJ2-7; D not certain. The germline V and J ends were trimmed by 1 base and 2 bases, with 7 bases remaining between them. Germline V CDR1 and CDR2: SGHNT, YYREEE (reference sequence). CDR3 size: 13 residues. The CDR3 reads CASSLRSTYEQYF. Here the CDR3 DNA reads TGTGCCAGCAGCTTGAGGAGTACCTACGAGCAGTACTTC.

The chain has TRBV19 and TRBJ1-3; 12 bases map to TRBD1. The CDR3 is 17 amino acids. V lost 3 bases, J lost 0 bases, and 3 bases stayed unmatched. In germline, CDR1 is LNHDA, CDR2 SQIVND (reference sequence). The CDR3 spells CASSIAGQGASGNTIYF. CDR3 sequence (DNA): TGTGCCAGTAGTATCGCGGGACAGGGGGCCTCTGGAAACACCATATATTTT.

This clone was seen a handful of times. This chain links TRBV30 with TRBJ2-1, with a tentative D call TRBD2 (5 bases). CDR1 GTSNPN and CDR2 SVGIG come from the germline V gene (reference sequence). The V end lost 6 bases, the J end lost 0 bases, and 9 bases lay between the germline ends. The CDR3 is made up of 13 amino acids. This CDR3 is CACNRGSYNEQFF. The CDR3 coding sequence is TGTGCCTGTAACCGGGGCTCCTACAATGAGCAGTTCTTC.

The chain combines TRBV9 with TRBJ2-3; the D gene is possibly TRBD1 (7 bases). CDR1 SGDLS and CDR2 YYNGEE come from the germline V gene. The CDR3 runs 14 residues. Trimming left V 0 bases short and J 5 bases short, with 10 bases between. The CDR3 loop is CASSVGQGGDTQYF. Written as DNA, the CDR3 is TGTGCCAGCAGCGTAGGTCAGGGGGGAGATACGCAGTATTTT.

The V and J genes are TRBV7-9 and TRBJ2-3; 7 nucleotides align to TRBD1. Looked up from germline, CDR1 is SEHNR and CDR2 is FQNEAQ (reference sequence). The CDR3 consists of 17 residues. The V and J ends lost 1 base and 3 bases, in that order; junction bases with no gene match: 10. The CDR3 DNA follows: TGTGCCAGCAGCTTAGGAGGTAGGGGACAGAGTACAGATACGCAGTATTTT. Amino acid sequence: CASSLGGRGQSTDTQYF.

CDR3 sequence (DNA): TGTGCCAGCAGTGAAGGAATCGACAGGGTTCAGGGCTACACCTTC. Residues: CASSEGIDRVQGYTF. The genes are TRBV25-1 and TRBJ1-2; 7 bases align to TRBD1. J was trimmed by 8 bases and V by 2 bases; bases with no gene match: 11. From germline, CDR1 is MGHDK and CDR2 SYGVNS. The CDR3 spans 15 residues.

The rearrangement links TRBV6-1 to TRBJ1-5, with a possible D match to TRBD1 (6 bases). Germline CDR1 is MNHNS and CDR2 is SASEGT. The CDR3 covers 18 residues. V was clipped by 4 bases and J by 0 bases, with 19 bases between them. As DNA, the CDR3 is TGTGCCAGCAGTGGGACAGCCTCTACCGACATTAGCAATCAGCCCCAGCATTTT. Its translation is CASSGTASTDISNQPQHF.

V gene TRBV27 combines with J gene TRBJ1-6; the D is unclear. The V and J ends lost 5 bases and 7 bases respectively, with 9 bases between them. The CDR3 spans 13 residues. The germline V gene has CDR1 MNHEY and CDR2 SMNVEV (reference sequence). DNA for the CDR3: TGTGCCAGCAGTCGTAGGGAGAATTCACCCCTCCACTTT. This gives the protein CASSRRENSPLHF.

V gene TRBV25-1 combines with J gene TRBJ2-1; 12 bases are shared with TRBD2. The junction had 16 bases not matched to a gene; V was cut back by 10 bases and J by 6 bases. This CDR3 spans 17 amino acids. Germline V gives CDR1 MGHDK, CDR2 SYGVNS. The CDR3 spells CATTRTSGIKGANEQFF. DNA for the CDR3: TGTGCCACCACCCGGACTAGCGGGATAAAGGGGGCCAATGAGCAGTTCTTC.

This clone was seen once. The chain carries TRBV24-1 and TRBJ2-3; 10 positions match TRBD1. The CDR3 length is 15 residues. Germline CDR1 KGHDR, CDR2 SFDVKD. V was clipped by 3 bases and J by 6 bases; unmatched bases: 5. The CDR3 DNA is TGTGCCACCAGTGATCCGGGACAGGGGAGCGATACGCAGTATTTT. This gives the protein CATSDPGQGSDTQYF.

The J gene is TRBJ1-4, the V gene TRBV19, with D possibly matching TRBD1 (5 bases). Trimming pared 10 bases from V and 8 bases from J, leaving 14 bases between. Per germline, CDR1 LNHDA and CDR2 SQIVND (reference sequence). This CDR3 has 12 amino acids. DNA of the CDR3: TGTGCCACCAACGGGGGATGGGAAAAACTGTTTTTT. Translated, it gives CATNGGWEKLFF.

The J gene is TRBJ2-3, the V gene TRBV5-1, with 8 bases lining up with TRBD1. CDR1 and CDR2 from the germline V gene are SGHRS and YFSETQ. After removal of 5 bases from V and 5 bases from J, the junction contained 13 bases not matched to a gene. This CDR3 contains 16 residues. CDR3 DNA: TGCGCCAGCAGTTTTGCTACAGGGGGTTTACGAGATACGCAGTATTTT. It is translated as CASSFATGGLRDTQYF.

DNA for the CDR3: TGTGCCAGCAGCTTAGGTTTTGTAGCCTCTGAAGCTTTCTTT. Translated: CASSLGFVASEAFF. The chain employs TRBV11-2 and TRBJ1-1; D is unclear. This CDR3 contains 14 residues. V was clipped by 1 base and J by 6 bases, with 12 bases between them. Per germline, CDR1 SGHAT and CDR2 FQNNGV.

The chain has TRBV4-1 and TRBJ1-1; 11 bases match TRBD1. Germline V gene sequence: CDR1 MGHRA, CDR2 YSYEKL. V shed 1 base and J 3 bases; nucleotides not matched to a gene: 1. The CDR3 totals 15 residues. CDR3 region: CASSQGDRGDTEAFF. CDR3 bases: TGCGCCAGCAGCCAAGGGGACAGGGGGGACACTGAAGCTTTCTTT.

V is TRBV7-6 and J is TRBJ2-1; no clear D gene. There are 15 residues in the CDR3. The V and J ends lost 2 bases and 3 bases respectively, with 11 bases between them. In germline, CDR1 is SGHVS, CDR2 FNYEAQ. CDR3 residues: CASSLNSRYYNEQFF. DNA for the CDR3: TGTGCCAGCAGCTTAAATTCCAGATACTACAATGAGCAGTTCTTC. Combining the CDR3 with reference TRBV7-6 and TRBJ2-1 gives the whole variable domain GAGVSQSPRYKVTKRGQDVALRCDPISGHVSLYWYRQALGQGPEFLTYFNYEAQQDKSGLPNDRFSAERPEGSISTLTIQRTEQRDSAMYRCASSLNSRYYNEQFFGPGTRLTVL.

CDR3 region: CSVFGHQKYNEQFF. CDR3 coding DNA: TGCAGCGTTTTTGGACACCAGAAGTACAATGAGCAGTTCTTC. This chain connects TRBV29-1 to TRBJ2-1; D might be TRBD1 (5 bases). There are 14 residues in the CDR3. Germline CDR1 and CDR2: SQVTM and ANQGSEA. The V end lost 5 bases, the J end lost 4 bases, and 15 bases lay between the germline ends.

The chain employs TRBV3-1 (or the pseudogene TRBV3-2) and TRBJ2-7; 7 nucleotides agree with TRBD1. Germline CDR1 and CDR2: LGHDT and YNNKEL (reference sequence). V lost 4 bases to trimming and J lost 8 bases; unmatched junction nucleotides: 8. This CDR3 has 13 residues. CDR3 residues: CASSRTRDSQQYF. The CDR3 DNA is TGTGCCAGCAGCCGAACCCGGGACAGCCAGCAGTACTTC.

The chain uses TRBV5-4 and TRBJ1-2; 11 bases agree with TRBD1. The CDR3 is 16 residues long. The V gene's germline CDR1 is SGHNT and CDR2 YYREEE (reference sequence). With 0 bases clipped from V and 7 bases from J, the junction kept 8 bases outside the gene matches. The CDR3 nucleotides are TGTGCCAGCAGCTTGGGGACAGGGGGCGTCGTAAGTGGCTACACCTTC. This codes for CASSLGTGGVVSGYTF.

V and J are TRBV4-3 and TRBJ1-1; 7 nucleotides match TRBD1. This CDR3 spans 13 amino acids. Germline lookup yields CDR1 LGHNA and CDR2 YSLEER. V was pared by 6 bases and J by 9 bases, with 10 bases of the junction left unmatched. The CDR3 DNA reads TGCGCCAGCAGAGAGACAGGGTCTACTCAAGCTTTCTTT. This encodes CASRETGSTQAFF.

This CDR3 reads CASSVGRVSGEQYF. The CDR3, as DNA: TGTGCCAGCAGCGTAGGCAGGGTAAGTGGCGAGCAGTACTTC. The genes are TRBV9 and TRBJ2-7; tentatively, D is TRBD1 (5 bases). V shed 0 bases and J shed 6 bases, with 13 bases lying between them. Germline V gives CDR1 SGDLS, CDR2 YYNGEE. This CDR3 spans 14 amino acids.

V is TRBV5-4 and J is TRBJ1-5; D is uncertain. V lost 5 bases and J lost 0, with 18 bases in between. Germline V gives CDR1 SGHNT, CDR2 YYREEE (reference sequence). This CDR3 spans 17 amino acids. CDR3 coding DNA: TGTGCCAGCAGTCCCCAAACCGCGTTCTATAGCAATCAGCCCCAGCATTTT. Encoded protein: CASSPQTAFYSNQPQHF.

Comments on this clone: Other DNA sequences from this sample encode an identical CDR3 as well. The CDR3 protein is CASSVASSSYEQYF. The CDR3 DNA reads TGTGCCAGCAGCGTGGCTAGCAGCTCCTACGAGCAGTACTTC. This rearrangement joins TRBV9 to TRBJ2-7, with D possibly matching TRBD2 (5 bases). The CDR3 extends over 14 amino acids. V dropped 2 bases and J dropped 0 bases, with 9 bases sitting between them. Germline loops: CDR1 SGDLS, CDR2 YYNGEE.

This chain joins TRBV7-9 and TRBJ1-1; 8 bases are a match to TRBD1. CDR3 length: 18 amino acids. Trimming at V came to 5 bases and at J to 1 base, leaving 15 bases not matched to a gene. CDR1 and CDR2 from the germline V gene are SEHNR and FQNEAQ (reference sequence). The CDR3 is CASSPTARQGPRNTEAFF. Written as DNA, the CDR3 is TGTGCCAGCAGCCCCACAGCCCGACAGGGGCCCAGGAACACTGAAGCTTTCTTT.

This chain connects TRBV4-1 to TRBJ2-4; 7 bases match TRBD1. This CDR3 contains 15 residues. V dropped 1 base and J dropped 4; count of bases not matched to a gene: 4. Germline V gives CDR1 MGHRA, CDR2 YSYEKL. This chain's CDR3 is CASSQVDREKNIQYF. The CDR3 nucleotides are TGCGCCAGCAGCCAAGTAGACAGGGAAAAAAACATTCAGTACTTC.